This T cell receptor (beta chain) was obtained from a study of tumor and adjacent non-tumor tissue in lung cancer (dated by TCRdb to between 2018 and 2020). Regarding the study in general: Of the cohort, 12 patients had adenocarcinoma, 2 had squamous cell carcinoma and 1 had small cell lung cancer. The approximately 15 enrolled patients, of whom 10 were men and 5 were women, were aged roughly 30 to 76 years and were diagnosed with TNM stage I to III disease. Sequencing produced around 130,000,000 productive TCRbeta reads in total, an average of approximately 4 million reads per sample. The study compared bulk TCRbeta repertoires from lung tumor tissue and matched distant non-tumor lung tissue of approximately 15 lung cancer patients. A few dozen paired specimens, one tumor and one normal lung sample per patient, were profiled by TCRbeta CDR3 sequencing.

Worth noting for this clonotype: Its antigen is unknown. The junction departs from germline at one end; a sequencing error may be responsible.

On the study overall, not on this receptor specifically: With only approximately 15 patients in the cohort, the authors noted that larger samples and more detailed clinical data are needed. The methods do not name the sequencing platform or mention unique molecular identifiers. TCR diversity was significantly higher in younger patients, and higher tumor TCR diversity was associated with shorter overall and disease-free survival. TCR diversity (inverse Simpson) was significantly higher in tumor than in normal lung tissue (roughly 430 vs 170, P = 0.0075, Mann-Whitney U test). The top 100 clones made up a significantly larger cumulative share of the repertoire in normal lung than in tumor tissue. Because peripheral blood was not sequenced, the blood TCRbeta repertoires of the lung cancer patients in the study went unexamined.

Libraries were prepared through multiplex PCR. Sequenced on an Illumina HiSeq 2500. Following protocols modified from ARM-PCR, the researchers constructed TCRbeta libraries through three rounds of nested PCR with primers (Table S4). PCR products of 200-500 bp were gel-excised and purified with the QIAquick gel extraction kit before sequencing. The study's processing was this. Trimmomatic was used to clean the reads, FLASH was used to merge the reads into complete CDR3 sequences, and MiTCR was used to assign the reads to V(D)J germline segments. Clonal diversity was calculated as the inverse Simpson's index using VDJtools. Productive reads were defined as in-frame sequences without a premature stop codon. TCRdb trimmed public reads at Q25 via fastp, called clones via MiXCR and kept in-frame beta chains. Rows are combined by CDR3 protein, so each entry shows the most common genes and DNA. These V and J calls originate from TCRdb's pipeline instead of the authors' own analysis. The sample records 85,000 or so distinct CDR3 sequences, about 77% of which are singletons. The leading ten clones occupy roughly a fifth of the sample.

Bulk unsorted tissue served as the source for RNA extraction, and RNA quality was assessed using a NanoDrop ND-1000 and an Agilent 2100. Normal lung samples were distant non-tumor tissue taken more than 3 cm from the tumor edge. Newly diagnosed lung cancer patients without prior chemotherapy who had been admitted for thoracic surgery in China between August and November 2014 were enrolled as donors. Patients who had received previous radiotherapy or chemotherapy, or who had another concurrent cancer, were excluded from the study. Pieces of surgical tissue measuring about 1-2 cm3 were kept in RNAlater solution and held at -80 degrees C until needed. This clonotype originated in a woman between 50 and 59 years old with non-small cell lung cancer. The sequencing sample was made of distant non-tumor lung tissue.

The CDR3: CACSLQIAGNTIYF. The DNA is as follows: TGCGCCTGCAGCCTCCAGATAGCTGGAAACACCATATATTTT. The V and J genes are TRBV6-5 and TRBJ1-3, with the D gene not confidently named. CDR1 and CDR2, looked up from the germline V gene, are MNHEY and SVGAGI. The CDR3 holds 14 amino acids from the cysteine to the phenylalanine. Kept here is only the CDR3 DNA, which spans 42 bases and is read in frame from base 1.